This TCR beta chain was recovered during a study of graft-versus-host responses after intestinal transplantation. Study details: Among the recipients, transplants were multivisceral, liver-intestinal, or isolated intestinal. Every transplant recipient was induced with anti-thymocyte globulin, then maintained on tacrolimus and steroids for around 3 years. Findings and caveats of the study: Detection of GvH clones occurred in recipient marrow, and some had their first appearance in ileum or blood.

Assay used: immunoSEQ multiplex PCR; TCRdb lists only in-frame clones, some missing. The data show 80,000 to 100,000 clones, 85% to 95% seen once. In the case of this clone: What it binds is not known.

The CDR3 extends over 16 amino acids. Unmatched junction bases numbered 12, after V lost 3 bases and J lost 5 bases. Germline assignment: CDR1 SEHNR and CDR2 FQNEAQ (reference sequence). The source is a human donor who was the organ donor for an intestinal transplant. The chain employs TRBV7-9 and TRBJ2-7; 8 bases align to TRBD1. The sample was unstimulated CD8+ T cells sorted from spleen or lymph node cells, taken before transplant. CDR3 protein: CASSFTPRTGKNEQYF. In DNA, the CDR3 is TGTGCCAGCAGCTTTACACCCAGGACAGGGAAGAACGAGCAGTACTTC.